What follows describes a single T cell receptor beta chain. The PCR contained 60 Vbeta and 13 Jbeta primers. Assay: immunoSEQ multiplex PCR; the TCRdb copy retains only in-frame clones and omits some. The sample has 200,000 to 250,000 clones; over 70% are singletons. This sample was included in a study of cytomegalovirus exposure and HLA in healthy donors. The sequenced sample consisted of PBMCs. The clonotype comes from a woman aged 55-69 years in good health and CMV-seropositive.

CDR3 region: CASTTGEGTDTQYF. The DNA of the CDR3 is TGTGCCTCAACGACAGGGGAGGGCACAGATACGCAGTATTTT. The rearrangement joins TRBV28 to TRBJ2-3; 8 nucleotides align to TRBD1. Germline lookup yields CDR1 MDHEN and CDR2 SYDVKM. This CDR3 is built from 14 residues. J was trimmed by 1 base and V by 11 bases; bases with no gene match: 8. Looking up the rest from reference TRBV28 and TRBJ2-3 gives the full variable domain: DVKVTQSSRYLVKRTGEKVFLECVQDMDHENMFWYRQDPGLGLRLIYFSYDVKMKEKGDIPEGYSVSREKKERFSLILESASTNQTSMYLCASTTGEGTDTQYFGPGTRLTVL.